This T cell receptor (beta chain) was captured by sequencing in a study of blood T cell repertoires in COVID-19. At the level of the study: Donors in the United States, Italy and Spain gave samples during acute or convalescent COVID-19. T cells, B-cell-depleted T cells, or PBMCs supplied cDNA or gDNA.

The method was immunoSEQ multiplex PCR; TCRdb's version includes in-frame clones alone and lacks a portion of them. The sample shows 180,000 or so clones, approximately 89% of them seen only once. The sample was peripheral blood. The receptor comes from a woman aged 55-75 years with acute or convalescent COVID-19.

CDR3 amino acids: CASSPGGKDTGELFF. The CDR3 DNA reads TGTGCCAGCAGTCCGGGCGGGAAGGACACCGGGGAGCTGTTTTTT. The chain has TRBV7-3 and TRBJ2-2; a possible D gene is TRBD2 (6 bases). Trimming stripped 6 bases from V and 3 bases from J, with 14 bases between. The CDR3 is 15 amino acids. CDR1 SGHTA and CDR2 FQGTGA come from the germline V gene. The whole variable domain, filled in from reference TRBV7-3 and TRBJ2-2, reads GAGVSQTPSNKVTEKGKYVELRCDPISGHTALYWYRQSLGQGPEFLIYFQGTGAADDSGLPNDRFFAVRPEGSVSTLKIQRTERGDSAVYLCASSPGGKDTGELFFGEGSRLTVL.